The rows below give T cell receptor beta chains drawn from one sample of a study of blood T cell repertoires in COVID-19. Only in-frame clones appear in the TCRdb table, and some are missing; sequencing was by immunoSEQ multiplex PCR. The sample lists approximately 150,000 clones, 82% occurring once. The sequenced sample consisted of PBMCs or T cells enriched from blood (not recorded which). The receptor source for this set is a man aged 60-69 years who had recovered from COVID-19. CDR3s include the opening cysteine and the closing phenylalanine or tryptophan. A D gene is named only where the DNA matches it firmly. The size field is filled for only some rows; it gives once, few, many or a size class.

>TRBD2|TRBJ2-7|TRBV14|-
CASSQNRRGGSDEQYF
TGTGCCAGCAGCCAAAACCGGCGGGGGGGTAGCGATGAGCAGTACTTC
>-|TRBJ1-4|TRBV25-1|-
CASSEQREKLFF
TGTGCCAGCAGTGAACAACGGGAAAAACTGTTTTTT
>TRBD1|TRBJ2-1|TRBV18|-
CASSVRQGADNEQFF
TGTGCCAGCTCAGTCAGACAGGGGGCCGACAATGAGCAGTTCTTC
>-|TRBJ1-2|TRBV9|-
CASSVDRGNYGYTF
TGTGCCAGCAGCGTAGATAGGGGGAACTATGGCTACACCTTC
>-|TRBJ1-1|TRBV3-1/TRBV3-2|-
CASSLSMEGWNTEAFF
TGTGCCAGCAGCCTTTCAATGGAGGGCTGGAACACTGAAGCTTTCTTT
>TRBD2|TRBJ2-7|TRBV3-1/TRBV3-2|few
CASRRTSGAPYEQYF
TGTGCCAGCAGACGAACTAGCGGGGCCCCCTACGAGCAGTACTTC
>-|TRBJ1-1|TRBV2|-
CASSVSVYSEAFF
TGTGCCAGCAGTGTGTCAGTGTATTCTGAAGCTTTCTTT
>-|TRBJ2-7|TRBV19|-
CASSIPGSYEQYF
TGTGCCAGTAGTATCCCAGGGTCCTACGAGCAGTACTTC
>-|TRBJ1-5|TRBV7-3|-
CASSFLTDQPQHF
TGTGCCAGCAGCTTTCTGACAGATCAGCCCCAGCATTTT
>TRBD1|TRBJ1-2|TRBV3-1/TRBV3-2|-
CASSQGVQGGHGYTF
TGTGCCAGCAGCCAAGGAGTTCAAGGGGGCCATGGCTACACCTTC
>TRBD2|TRBJ2-3|TRBV2|-
CASGSGGTDTQYF
TGTGCCAGCGGCAGCGGGGGCACAGATACGCAGTATTTT
>-|TRBJ1-1|TRBV27|-
CASSLFGWGSNTEAFF
TGTGCCAGCAGTTTATTTGGATGGGGCTCTAACACTGAAGCTTTCTTT
>TRBD2|TRBJ2-1|TRBV16|-
CASSQGTSGWNEQFF
TGTGCCAGCAGCCAAGGGACTAGCGGTTGGAATGAGCAGTTCTTC
>-|TRBJ2-5|TRBV7-9|-
CASSLALDGGPQETQYF
TGTGCCAGCAGCTTAGCCCTGGACGGAGGGCCCCAAGAGACCCAGTACTTC
>TRBD2|TRBJ2-7|TRBV5-4|-
CASSRTSGRADEQYF
TGTGCCAGCAGCCGCACAAGCGGGAGGGCTGACGAGCAGTACTTC
>-|TRBJ2-1|TRBV5-4|once
CASSPRGGNEQFF
TGTGCCAGCAGCCCCCGAGGCGGTAATGAGCAGTTCTTC
>-|TRBJ1-1|TRBV5-1|-
CASSLAQGGTEAFF
TGCGCCAGCAGCTTGGCCCAGGGAGGCACTGAAGCTTTCTTT
>TRBD1|TRBJ1-1|TRBV2|few
CASRKLDRVFAEAFF
TGTGCCAGCAGGAAGCTCGACAGGGTATTTGCCGAAGCTTTCTTT
>-|TRBJ2-7|TRBV5-1|-
CASSLTEVSYEQYF
TGCGCCAGCAGCTTGACAGAAGTATCCTACGAGCAGTACTTC
>TRBD1|TRBJ1-6|TRBV18|-
CASSPTGQGSSPLHF
TGTGCCAGCTCACCCACGGGACAGGGGAGCTCACCCCTCCACTTT
>TRBD1|TRBJ1-6|TRBV7-2|-
CASSFRTGDDSPLHF
TGTGCCAGCAGCTTTAGGACAGGGGATGATTCACCCCTCCACTTT
>TRBD1|TRBJ2-7|TRBV2|-
CASSERGTGGFSYEQYF
TGTGCCAGCAGTGAGCGGGGGACAGGGGGGTTTTCCTACGAGCAGTACTTC
>-|TRBJ2-1|TRBV11-1|-
CASSASRIGYNEQFF
TGTGCCAGCAGCGCATCCAGGATTGGCTACAATGAGCAGTTCTTC
>-|TRBJ1-3|TRBV5-4|-
CASSLFKGSGNTIYF
TGTGCCAGCAGCTTGTTCAAGGGGTCTGGAAACACCATATATTTT
>TRBD1|TRBJ2-5|TRBV5-4|-
CASSSWTGQRETQYF
TGTGCCAGCAGCTCCTGGACAGGGCAAAGGGAGACCCAGTACTTC
>TRBD1|TRBJ1-6|TRBV6-1|-
CASSGRTGSAVAPLHF
TGTGCCAGCAGTGGGCGGACAGGGTCAGCGGTGGCACCCCTCCACTTT
>-|TRBJ1-3|TRBV19|-
CASSTLRMPGNTIYF
TGTGCCAGTAGTACCTTGCGGATGCCTGGAAACACCATATATTTT
>TRBD2|TRBJ2-1|TRBV9|-
CASSLGGAANEQFF
TGTGCCAGCAGCCTCGGGGGGGCTGCGAATGAGCAGTTCTTC
>-|TRBJ1-1|TRBV19|-
CASTVGSEAFF
TGTGCCAGTACCGTCGGGAGTGAAGCTTTCTTT
>TRBD1|TRBJ2-7|TRBV28|-
CASSLGGTDAYEQYF
TGTGCCAGCAGTTTAGGTGGGACAGACGCCTACGAGCAGTACTTC
>TRBD2|TRBJ2-5|TRBV19|-
CASSPGGGRIQETQYF
TGTGCCAGTAGTCCCGGCGGCGGGAGGATTCAAGAGACCCAGTACTTC